This TCR beta chain emerged from a study of blood T cells in healthy people across ages. The authors ran a second PCR of about 6 to 11 cycles using a sample-barcoded 5' primer and a J-beta primer mix. One entry per CDR3 protein results from TCRdb running MiXCR on the 5' RACE reads. The table lists some 1.4 million distinct CDR3 sequences, 40% to 50% of them singletons, with 6.5% to 10% in the top ten. The V end lost 2 bases, the J end lost 0 bases, and 11 bases lay between the germline ends. This CDR3 comprises 15 residues. CDR1 is MGHRA and CDR2 is YSYEKL in the germline V gene. For this clonotype: Because it lacks the conserved phenylalanine or tryptophan at the end, this CDR3 is likely a read error.

The J gene is TRBJ2-7, the V gene TRBV4-1; D gene uncertain. The sample comprised blood. This clonotype was sampled from a woman in her late teens or twenties in good health. The CDR3 coding sequence is TGCGCCAGCAGCCAAAGACGAGGAAGCTCCTACGAGCAGTACTTA. It codes for CASSQRRGSSYEQYL.